Sequencing of this TCR beta chain was carried out in a study of blood T cell repertoires in COVID-19. Whole-study context: Acute and convalescent COVID-19 samples came from the United States, Italy and Spain. From T cells, B-cell-depleted T cells, or PBMCs came the material, which was cDNA or gDNA.

In the original processing: Counts of nucleated cells, estimated from reference gene primer amplification, were obtained. TCRdb's copy holds only in-frame clones and misses some; the assay was immunoSEQ multiplex PCR. V, J and clone size reflect that table, while D and trimming were determined from the DNA. The sample includes more than 45,000 clones, about 87% of them seen just once. This CDR3 has 13 residues. Trimming took off 4 bases at V and 5 bases at J, with 15 bases between the two ends. CDR1 and CDR2 from the germline V gene are SQVTM and ANQGSEA. In its sample, this clone was seen a few times.

The sample taken for sequencing was peripheral blood. The origin of this receptor is a man aged 60-69 years with acute or convalescent COVID-19. The chain uses TRBV29-1 and TRBJ2-7, with D tentatively TRBD2 (6 bases). CDR3 protein: CSVGGGGIHEQYF. In nucleotides, the CDR3 is TGCAGCGTTGGGGGAGGAGGGATCCACGAGCAGTACTTC.